One and the same sample provided the 15 T cell receptor beta chains below, sequenced in a study of OX40 agonist ivuxolimab in advanced cancers. The assay was immunoSEQ multiplex PCR, and TCRdb's table has in-frame clones only and misses some. Of 51,000 or so clones listed, approximately 91% are singletons. The starting material was CD4+ or CD8+ T cells sorted from blood, obtained in a trial of the OX40 agonist ivuxolimab. The receptors were gathered from an adult with an advanced solid tumor such as melanoma, head and neck, liver or kidney cancer.

This clone appeared a single time. The chain combines TRBV5-6 with TRBJ2-7, with TRBD2 matching 8 bases. J lost 2 bases, V lost 2 bases, and 6 bases had no gene match. This CDR3 is built from 15 residues. Germline V lookup: CDR1 SGHDT, CDR2 YYEEEE. The CDR3 nucleotides are TGTGCCAGCAGCTTTAGCGGGGCTGCGACCTACGAGCAGTACTTC. Translation gives CASSFSGAATYEQYF. Complete variable domain (other parts from reference TRBV5-6 and TRBJ2-7): DAGVTQSPTHLIKTRGQQVTLRCSPKSGHDTVSWYQQALGQGPQFIFQYYEEEERQRGNFPDRFSGHQFPNYSSELNVNALLLGDSALYLCASSFSGAATYEQYFGPGTRLTVT.

The chain links TRBV9 to TRBJ1-3, with TRBD1 matching 7 bases. V lost 6 bases, J lost 3 bases, and 15 bases stayed unmatched. The CDR3 sequence is 17 residues long. Germline lookup yields CDR1 SGDLS and CDR2 YYNGEE. CDR3 region: CASTANRDSGDGNTIYF. The CDR3 DNA is TGTGCCAGCACCGCAAACCGGGACAGTGGTGATGGAAACACCATATATTTT.

The chain combines TRBV25-1 with TRBJ2-5, with D hard to call. Trimming cost V 1 base and J 6 bases, with 3 bases left between them. This CDR3 has 11 residues. The germline V gene has CDR1 MGHDK and CDR2 SYGVNS. CDR3 DNA sequence: TGTGCCAGCAGTGAATCCCAGACCCAGTACTTC. Its protein is CASSESQTQYF.

The chain employs TRBV29-1 and TRBJ1-2, with D maybe TRBD1 (5 bases). This CDR3 has 14 amino acids. The germline CDR1 and CDR2 sequences are SQVTM and ANQGSEA. The ends were cut back, 2 bases at V and 3 bases at J, with 13 bases in the middle. As DNA, the CDR3 is TGCAGCGTTGAATTCTTAGGGGAGGACTATGGCTACACCTTC. This codes for CSVEFLGEDYGYTF. The full variable domain, completed using reference TRBV29-1 and TRBJ1-2, is SAVISQKPSRDICQRGTSLTIQCQVDSQVTMMFWYRQQPGQSLTLIATANQGSEATYESGFVIDKFPISRPNLTFSTLTVSNMSPEDSSIYLCSVEFLGEDYGYTFGSGTRLTVV.

V gene TRBV10-3 combines with J gene TRBJ1-1; TRBD1 agrees at 8 bases. J lost 0 bases, V lost 10 bases, and 7 bases had no gene match. This CDR3 has 14 amino acids. Germline V lookup: CDR1 ENHRY, CDR2 SYGVKD. Here the CDR3 reads CATMDRALNTEAFF. The CDR3 nucleotides are TGTGCCACCATGGACAGGGCGTTGAACACTGAAGCTTTCTTT.

The V gene is TRBV7-8, the J gene TRBJ2-7, with D perhaps TRBD1 (6 bases). The CDR3 is 15 residues long. The ends were cut back, 1 base at V and 2 bases at J, with 12 bases in the middle. From germline, CDR1 is SGHVS and CDR2 FQNEAQ. Written as DNA, the CDR3 is TGTGCCAGCAGCTTAGGGGGGCTAGGCCCCTACGAGCAGTACTTC. This sequence encodes CASSLGGLGPYEQYF.

V usage is TRBV7-9 and J usage is TRBJ2-5, with D perhaps TRBD1 (5 bases). Germline-derived CDR1 and CDR2 are SEHNR and FQNEAQ (reference sequence). The CDR3 is made up of 15 amino acids. The V gene lost 6 bases and the J gene lost 5 bases, with 19 bases spanning the gap. As DNA, the CDR3 is TGTGCCAGCAGTTTCGGGCAGGGCCTCTCGGAGACCCAGTACTTC. Translating gives CASSFGQGLSETQYF.

The chain links TRBV4-2 to TRBJ2-2; TRBD2 agrees at 7 bases. CDR3 length equals 16 residues. Germline V lookup: CDR1 LGHNA, CDR2 YNFKEQ. J gave up 3 bases and V 4 bases, and 8 bases lay outside the gene matches. CDR3 DNA sequence: TGTGCCAGCAGCCCCGACCCGGGGAGGGACACCGGGGAGCTGTTTTTT. Its protein product is CASSPDPGRDTGELFF.

This clone was counted once. The V call is TRBV12-5, the J call TRBJ1-5, with a possible D match to TRBD1 (5 bases). The V end lost 1 base, the J end lost 6 bases, and 10 bases lay between the germline ends. Germline V lookup: CDR1 LGHNT, CDR2 FRNRAP. The CDR3 is 14 residues long. Written as DNA, the CDR3 is TGTGCTAGTGGTTTGGGGGGGGTTGGTCAGCCCCAGCATTTT. Encoded protein: CASGLGGVGQPQHF.

The CDR3 bases are TGTGCCAGCAGCCTACCGGGACAGGATGAAACAGATACGCAGTATTTT. This translates into CASSLPGQDETDTQYF. This chain joins TRBV4-2 and TRBJ2-3; 8 nucleotides line up with TRBD1. The ends lost 4 bases at V and 3 bases at J; junction bases unmatched: 9. The germline CDR1 and CDR2 sequences are LGHNA and YNFKEQ. This CDR3 region has 16 residues.

This chain joins TRBV27 and TRBJ2-1, with 8 bases aligning to TRBD2. The CDR3 loop spans 16 amino acids. J lost 5 bases, V lost 0 bases, and 6 bases had no gene match. Germline CDR1 is MNHEY and CDR2 is SMNVEV (reference sequence). CDR3 nucleotide sequence: TGTGCCAGCAGTTTATCGATAGCGGGGCGAAACAATGAGCAGTTCTTC. Amino acid sequence: CASSLSIAGRNNEQFF.

The V call is TRBV18, the J call TRBJ1-2; TRBD1 might be the D (6 bases). Trimming stripped 5 bases from V and 2 bases from J, with 21 bases between. This CDR3 has 17 amino acids. Per the germline V gene, CDR1 is KGHSH and CDR2 is LQKENI. CDR3 in DNA: TGTGCCAGCTCAGAGGGGACAAGGCCTACCGGGAACTATGGCTACACCTTC. This translates into CASSEGTRPTGNYGYTF.

The chain is built from TRBV1 and TRBJ2-4; the table gives TRBD2 as D, unverified against the DNA. TRBV1 is recorded as a pseudogene. The CDR3 extends over 14 amino acids. This chain's CDR3 is CTSSQDYAPTIQYF. Written as DNA, the CDR3 is TGCACCAGCAGCCAAGATTATGCCCCTACCATTCAGTACTTC.

This clone was counted a single time. The J gene is TRBJ2-1, the V gene TRBV7-2; no clear D. Germline CDR1 and CDR2: SGHTA and FQGNSA. V was trimmed by 3 bases and J by 1 base, leaving 10 bases between them. CDR3 size: 15 residues. As DNA, the CDR3 is TGTGCCAGCAGCTTCGGCAGGTGGTCCTACAATGAGCAGTTCTTC. Its protein product is CASSFGRWSYNEQFF.

By share, this clone ranks as medium-sized (0.01 to 0.1%). This chain connects TRBV4-3 to TRBJ1-1; D is perhaps TRBD1 (5 bases). CDR1 and CDR2 from the germline V gene are LGHNA and YSLEER. Trimming left V 0 bases short and J 3 bases short, with 11 bases between. This CDR3 contains 15 residues. In DNA, the CDR3 is TGCGCCAGCAGCCAAGAGTGGCAGGGCTACACTGAAGCTTTCTTT. This translates into CASSQEWQGYTEAFF.